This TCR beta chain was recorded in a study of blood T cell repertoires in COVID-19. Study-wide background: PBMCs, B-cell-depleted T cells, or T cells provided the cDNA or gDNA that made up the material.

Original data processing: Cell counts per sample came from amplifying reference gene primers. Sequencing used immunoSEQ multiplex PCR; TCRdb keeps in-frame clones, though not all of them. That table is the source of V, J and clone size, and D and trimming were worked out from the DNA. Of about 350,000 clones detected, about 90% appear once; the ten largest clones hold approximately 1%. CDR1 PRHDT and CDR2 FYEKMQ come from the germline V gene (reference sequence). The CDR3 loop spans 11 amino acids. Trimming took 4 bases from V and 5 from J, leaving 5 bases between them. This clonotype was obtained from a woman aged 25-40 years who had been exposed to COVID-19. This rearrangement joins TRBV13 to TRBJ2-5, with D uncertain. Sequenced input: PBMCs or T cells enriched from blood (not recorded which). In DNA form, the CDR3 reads TGTGCCAGCAGCTCCCGGGAGACCCAGTACTTC. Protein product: CASSSRETQYF.